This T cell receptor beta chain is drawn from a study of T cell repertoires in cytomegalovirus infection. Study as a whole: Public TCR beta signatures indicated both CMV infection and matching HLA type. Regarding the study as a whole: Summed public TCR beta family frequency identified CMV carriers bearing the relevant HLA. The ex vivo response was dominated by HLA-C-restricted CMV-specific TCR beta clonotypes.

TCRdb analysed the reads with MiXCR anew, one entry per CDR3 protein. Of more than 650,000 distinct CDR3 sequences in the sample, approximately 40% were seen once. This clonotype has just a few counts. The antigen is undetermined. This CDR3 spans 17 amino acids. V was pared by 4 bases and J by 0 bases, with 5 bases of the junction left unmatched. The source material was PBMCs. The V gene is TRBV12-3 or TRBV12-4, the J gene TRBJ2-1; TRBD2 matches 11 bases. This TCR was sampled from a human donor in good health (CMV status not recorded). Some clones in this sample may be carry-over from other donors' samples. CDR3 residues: CASSSIAGGSSYNEQFF. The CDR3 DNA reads TGTGCCAGCAGTTCAATAGCGGGAGGGAGCTCCTACAATGAGCAGTTCTTC.